This T cell receptor beta chain was sequenced for a study of cytomegalovirus exposure and HLA in healthy donors. Trimming left V 5 bases short and J 8 bases short, with 9 bases between. The CDR3 has 11 residues. Germline CDR1 SGHVS, CDR2 FQNEAQ. As regards this clone: No antigen is known for it.

Overall study results and limits: A further, later analysis showed that HLA-associated TCR beta chains (compared with equally common others) were more clonally expanded. What a later analysis reportedly showed was that an Asian-associated ancestry cluster had fewer N-insertions than the 666-donor mean.

Those who donated were healthy bone marrow donors. The PCR was carried out with 60 Vbeta primers and 13 Jbeta primers. Here immunoSEQ multiplex PCR was the method, and the copy in TCRdb shows in-frame clones only, minus some. The data show about 190,000 clones, around 80% seen once. The sequenced sample was PBMCs. The J gene is TRBJ1-1, the V gene TRBV7-8; D not certain. The sequence derives from a woman aged 40-49 years in good health and CMV-seronegative. The DNA of the CDR3 is TGTGCCAGCAGCCCAATAGTGGAAGCTTTCTTT. Translation gives CASSPIVEAFF.